This T cell receptor beta chain was captured in a study of blood T cell repertoires in COVID-19. Overall study: Some COVID-19 samples were acute and others convalescent; all came from the United States, Italy and Spain. The cDNA or gDNA used as material had been derived from T cells, B-cell-depleted T cells, or PBMCs.

Looked up from germline, CDR1 is MRHNA and CDR2 is SNTAGT. V lost 3 bases and J lost 0, with 8 bases in between. The length of the CDR3 is 14 residues. Original methodology: Amplifying reference gene primers gave estimates of nucleated cell counts. Assay used: immunoSEQ multiplex PCR; TCRdb lists only in-frame clones, some missing. The DNA was the basis for D and trimming; V, J and clone size are from that table. The data hold 150,000 to 160,000 clones, with about 73% observed a single time. The sequence was collected from a man older than 75 with acute or convalescent COVID-19. Sequencing was done on a sample of peripheral blood. The chain combines TRBV6-4 with TRBJ1-1; D uncertain. In DNA, the CDR3 is TGTGCCAGCAGTGATTATCCGGTGAACACTGAAGCTTTCTTT. As protein: CASSDYPVNTEAFF.